The text below deals with one T cell receptor beta chain. The study drew participants aged about 18 to 95 years from some 25 US areas. In Cohort 3, a recovered donor had either two negative PCRs, clearance, or symptom resolution. The sample comes from a study of blood T cell repertoires in COVID-19. Study as a whole: There were acute and convalescent COVID-19 samples, and they came from the United States, Italy and Spain.

In the authors' workflow: Amplified reference gene primers provided the basis for estimating nucleated cell counts. Only in-frame clones appear in the TCRdb table, and some are missing; sequencing was by immunoSEQ multiplex PCR. Clone size and V and J calls were adopted from that table, with D and trimming inferred from the DNA. The profile shows about 200,000 clones, around 90% of them singletons. The sequence was obtained from a woman aged 18-35 years who had recovered from COVID-19. The sample was PBMCs or T cells enriched from blood (not recorded which).

The CDR3 bases are TGTGCCAGCAGAACACCTGTACAGGGACTAGGGGGGGAGCAGTACTTC. It encodes CASRTPVQGLGGEQYF. The chain has TRBV2 and TRBJ2-7; TRBD2 agrees at 8 bases. There are 16 residues in the CDR3. The V segment lost 6 bases and the J segment 7 bases; nucleotides outside the gene matches: 17. Germline V gene sequence: CDR1 SNHLY, CDR2 FYNNEI.